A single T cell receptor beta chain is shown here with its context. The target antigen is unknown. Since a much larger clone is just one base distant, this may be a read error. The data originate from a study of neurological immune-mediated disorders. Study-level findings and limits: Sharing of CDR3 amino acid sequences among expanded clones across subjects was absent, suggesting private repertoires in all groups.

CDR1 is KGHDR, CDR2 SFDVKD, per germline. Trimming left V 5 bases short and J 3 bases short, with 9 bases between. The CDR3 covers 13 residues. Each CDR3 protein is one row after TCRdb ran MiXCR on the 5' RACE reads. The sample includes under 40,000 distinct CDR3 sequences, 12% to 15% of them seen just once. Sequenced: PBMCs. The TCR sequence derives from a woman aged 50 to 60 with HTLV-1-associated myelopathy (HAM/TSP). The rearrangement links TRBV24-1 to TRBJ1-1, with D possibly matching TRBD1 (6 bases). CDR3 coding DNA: TGTGCCACCAGTGTTTGGACAGACACTGAAGCTTTCTTT. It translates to CATSVWTDTEAFF.